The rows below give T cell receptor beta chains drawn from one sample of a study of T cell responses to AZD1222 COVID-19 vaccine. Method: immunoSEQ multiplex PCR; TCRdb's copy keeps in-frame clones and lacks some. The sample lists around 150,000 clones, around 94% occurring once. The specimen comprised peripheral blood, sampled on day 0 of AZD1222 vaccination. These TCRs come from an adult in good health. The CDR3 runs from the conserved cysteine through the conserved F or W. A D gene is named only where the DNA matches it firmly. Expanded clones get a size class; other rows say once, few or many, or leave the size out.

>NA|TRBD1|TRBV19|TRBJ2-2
CASSNSGTGARELFF
TGTGCCAGTAGTAACTCCGGGACAGGTGCCCGGGAGCTGTTTTTT
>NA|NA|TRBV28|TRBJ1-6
CASSYGYDRSPLHF
TGTGCCAGCAGTTACGGGTATGACCGATCACCCCTCCACTTT
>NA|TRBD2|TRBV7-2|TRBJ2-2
CASSLVLAGVTGELFF
TGTGCCAGCAGCTTAGTACTAGCGGGAGTCACCGGGGAGCTGTTTTTT
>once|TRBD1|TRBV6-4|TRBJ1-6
CASSPGGEHSPLHF
TGTGCCAGCAGCCCAGGGGGGGAACATTCACCCCTCCACTTT
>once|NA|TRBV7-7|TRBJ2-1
CASSPDMNRNEQFF
TGTGCCAGCAGCCCGGACATGAACCGTAATGAGCAGTTCTTC
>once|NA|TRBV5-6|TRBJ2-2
CASSFRGGTGELFF
TGTGCCAGCAGCTTCAGGGGTGGCACCGGGGAGCTGTTTTTT
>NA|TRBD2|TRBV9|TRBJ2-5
CASSDASGGAGETQYF
TGTGCCAGCAGCGACGCTAGCGGGGGGGCCGGTGAGACCCAGTACTTC
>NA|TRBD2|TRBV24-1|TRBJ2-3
CATSDSRLAGALDTQYF
TGTGCCACCAGTGACTCAAGACTAGCGGGGGCTTTGGATACGCAGTATTTT
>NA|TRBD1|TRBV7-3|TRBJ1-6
CASSSDRGSNSPLHF
TGTGCCAGCAGCTCCGACAGGGGCAGTAATTCACCCCTCCACTTT
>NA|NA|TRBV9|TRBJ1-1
CASSTRAGVTEAFF
TGTGCCAGCAGCACCCGGGCAGGGGTCACTGAAGCTTTCTTT
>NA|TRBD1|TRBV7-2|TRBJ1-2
CASSLMGQGYGYTF
TGTGCCAGCAGCTTAATGGGACAGGGATATGGCTACACCTTC
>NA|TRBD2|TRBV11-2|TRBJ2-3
CASSLVLRLARADTQYF
TGTGCCAGCAGCTTAGTTCTTCGACTAGCGAGGGCAGATACGCAGTATTTT
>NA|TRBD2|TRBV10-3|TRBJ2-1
CAISEETSGGYNEQFF
TGTGCCATCAGTGAGGAGACTAGCGGGGGGTACAATGAGCAGTTCTTC
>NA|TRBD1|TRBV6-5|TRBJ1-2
CASSPQGERGYTF
TGTGCCAGCAGCCCCCAGGGGGAGCGGGGCTACACCTTC
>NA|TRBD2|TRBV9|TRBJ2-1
CASSVALAGLYNEQFF
TGTGCCAGCAGCGTAGCACTAGCGGGTCTATACAATGAGCAGTTCTTC
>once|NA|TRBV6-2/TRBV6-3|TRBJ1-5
CASSYLGESVMGNQPQHF
TGTGCCAGCAGTTACTTAGGGGAATCGGTAATGGGCAATCAGCCCCAGCATTTT
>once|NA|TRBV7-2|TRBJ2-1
CASSRGASYNEQFF
TGTGCCAGCAGCCGGGGGGCCTCCTACAATGAGCAGTTCTTC
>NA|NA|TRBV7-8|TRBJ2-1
CASSPPTKLEFF
TGTGCCAGCAGCCCCCCGACGAAATTAGAGTTCTTC
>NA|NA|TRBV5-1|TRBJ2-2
CASSSGRGELFF
TGCGCCAGCAGCTCAGGGAGGGGGGAGCTGTTTTTT
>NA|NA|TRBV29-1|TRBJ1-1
CSVGHLNTEAFF
TGCAGCGTGGGACACCTGAACACTGAAGCTTTCTTT
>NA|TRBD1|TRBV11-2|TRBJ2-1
CASSSQGFTYNEQFF
TGTGCCAGCAGCTCACAGGGGTTCACATACAATGAGCAGTTCTTC
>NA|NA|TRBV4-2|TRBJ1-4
CASSQDSGGSEKLFF
TGTGCCAGCAGCCAAGATTCGGGGGGCTCTGAAAAACTGTTTTTT
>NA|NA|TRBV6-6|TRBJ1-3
CASSFPNGNTIYF
TGTGCCAGCAGCTTCCCAAATGGAAACACCATATATTTT
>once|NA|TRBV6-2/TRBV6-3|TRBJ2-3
CASSHWNDSEGPTDTQYF
TGTGCCAGCAGCCACTGGAATGACTCCGAGGGGCCCACAGATACGCAGTATTTT
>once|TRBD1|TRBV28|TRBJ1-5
CAITSGQGAVQPQHF
TGTGCCATCACCTCGGGACAGGGGGCTGTTCAGCCCCAGCATTTT
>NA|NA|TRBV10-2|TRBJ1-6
CASSESGNHSPLHF
TGCGCCAGCAGTGAGTCCGGTAACCATTCACCCCTCCACTTT
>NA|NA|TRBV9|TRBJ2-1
CASSVGFSSYNEQFF
TGTGCCAGCAGCGTAGGTTTCAGCTCCTACAATGAGCAGTTCTTC
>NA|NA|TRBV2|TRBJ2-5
CASSEQQETQYF
TGTGCCAGCAGTGAACAGCAAGAGACCCAGTACTTC
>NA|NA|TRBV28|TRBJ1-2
CASTPAARGYLVGRGGYTF
TGTGCCAGCACCCCGGCCGCGAGGGGTTACCTAGTTGGAAGAGGTGGCTACACCTTC